What follows are 25 T cell receptor beta chains derived from one specimen sequenced in a study of T cells after yellow fever vaccination. TCRdb fed the 5' RACE reads into MiXCR, producing one record per CDR3 protein. The sample gives approximately 250,000 distinct CDR3 sequences, more than 6.5% of which show up once; more than 0.85% is in the top ten. The sample consisted of CD4+ T cells sorted from PBMCs, taken on the day of the yellow fever booster vaccination. All receptors come from a man aged 30-40 years who received the YFV17D yellow fever vaccine.

The sample holds many counts of this clonotype. V is TRBV12-3 or TRBV12-4 and J is TRBJ2-5, with D possibly being TRBD2 (6 bases). CDR3 length equals 11 residues. Trimming stripped 1 base from V and 9 bases from J, with 6 bases between. The CDR3 DNA follows: TGTGCCAGCAGTTTAGGGGGGGCCCAGTACTTC. Translated: CASSLGGAQYF.

The genes are TRBV19 and TRBJ2-7; the D gene could be TRBD1 or TRBD2 (5 bases each). V was shortened by 3 bases and J by 3 bases, with 6 bases between the two germline ends. From germline, CDR1 is LNHDA and CDR2 SQIVND (reference sequence). The length of the CDR3 is 12 residues. In DNA, the CDR3 is TGTGCCAGTAGTATGAGGGGCTACGAGCAGTACTTC. Translation: CASSMRGYEQYF.

The sample holds many counts of this clonotype. The CDR3 carries no conserved terminal phenylalanine or tryptophan, so it likely arises from a read error. The limits of the CDR3 on the DNA are not certain, so only TCRdb's listed CDR3 is given. The chain has TRBV6-2 or TRBV6-3 and TRBJ2-7; the table names TRBD2, a call not compared with the DNA. The length of the CDR3 is 12 amino acids, counting both ends. Germline V lookup: CDR1 MNHEY, CDR2 SVGEGT. The CDR3 here is CASSHGTSGNSL.

V is TRBV5-4 and J is TRBJ2-3; no clear D. V lost 3 bases and J 5 bases, leaving 19 bases between the germline ends. Per germline, CDR1 SGHNT and CDR2 YYREEE (reference sequence). The CDR3 runs to 16 residues. In DNA form, the CDR3 reads TGTGCCAGCAGCTGGGGTAGTCGGGCCTTGGGAGATACGCAGTATTTT. Translated: CASSWGSRALGDTQYF.

V is TRBV18 and J is TRBJ2-7; TRBD2 matches at 8 bases. Per the germline V gene, CDR1 is KGHSH and CDR2 is LQKENI. This CDR3 has 14 residues. J was trimmed by 5 bases and V by 2 bases; bases with no gene match: 5. DNA for the CDR3: TGTGCCAGCTCACCAAGAGCGGGAGAGAACGAGCAGTACTTC. Translated, it gives CASSPRAGENEQYF.

Of note for this clonotype: This sequence may be a read error, since a much larger clone differs from it by one base. This CDR3 is CASSSAGTAYNVQFF. The CDR3 coding sequence is TGTGCCAGCAGCTCTGCCGGGACAGCCTACAATGTGCAGTTCTTC. This rearrangement joins TRBV7-2 to TRBJ2-1; 7 bases agree with TRBD1. This CDR3 has 15 residues. Germline V lookup: CDR1 SGHTA, CDR2 FQGNSA. The whole variable domain, filled in from reference TRBV7-2 and TRBJ2-1, reads GAGVSQSPSNKVTEKGKDVELRCDPISGHTALYWYRQSLGQGLEFLIYFQGNSAPDKSGLPSDRFSAERTGGSVSTLTIQRTQQEDSAVYLCASSSAGTAYNVQFFGPGTRLTVL.

This clonotype has a handful of counts. V and J are TRBV12-3 or TRBV12-4 and TRBJ1-6; D call uncertain. V lost 5 bases to trimming and J lost 10 bases, with 12 bases between them. The CDR3 loop spans 13 amino acids. The CDR3 reads CASSPFMRSPLHF. The CDR3 coding sequence is TGTGCCAGCAGTCCCTTTATGAGGTCACCCCTCCACTTT.

J is TRBJ2-7 and V is TRBV5-1, with D uncertain. Trimming took 1 base from V and 0 from J, leaving 8 bases between them. CDR1 is SGHRS, CDR2 YFSETQ, per germline. The CDR3 contains 14 residues. Written as DNA, the CDR3 is TGCGCCAGCAGCTTGACCTGGAGCTCCTACGAGCAGTACTTC. It translates to CASSLTWSSYEQYF.

The J gene is TRBJ2-1, the V gene TRBV3-1; D not resolved. V was shortened by 1 base and J by 3 bases, with 10 bases between the two germline ends. Germline V CDR1 and CDR2: LGHDT, YNNKEL (reference sequence). The CDR3 is 15 amino acids. CDR3 protein: CASSQGRALYNEQFF. The DNA for the CDR3 is TGTGCCAGCAGCCAAGGAAGGGCCCTCTACAATGAGCAGTTCTTC.

This clonotype was seen more than once but under ten times. The chain employs TRBV6-6 and TRBJ1-1; D call uncertain. CDR1 is MNHNY and CDR2 is SVGAGI in the germline V gene (reference sequence). CDR3 length: 13 residues. V shed 7 bases and J shed 0 bases, with 9 bases lying between them. Here the CDR3 reads CASIKTLNTEAFF. Written as DNA, the CDR3 is TGTGCCAGCATCAAGACATTGAACACTGAAGCTTTCTTT.

This clonotype was counted between two and nine times. This chain joins TRBV20-1 and TRBJ2-7; D gene unclear. The V gene's germline CDR1 is DFQATT and CDR2 SNEGSKA (reference sequence). The CDR3 contains 10 residues. V was clipped by 3 bases and J by 5 bases, with 5 bases between them. CDR3 nucleotides: TGCAGTGCTAGTACCCACGAGCAGTACTTC. Its translation: CSASTHEQYF.

This clonotype was detected only a few times. The chain carries TRBV7-9 and TRBJ2-5, with D possibly being TRBD2 (5 bases). Trimming cost V 6 bases and J 2 bases, with 22 bases left between them. The CDR3 spans 17 residues. The germline V gene encodes CDR1 SEHNR and CDR2 FQNEAQ (reference sequence). The CDR3 coding sequence is TGTGCCAGCAGTCCCAGGTTAGCGACGTATATACAAGAGACCCAGTACTTC. Translated, it gives CASSPRLATYIQETQYF.

This clonotype was seen a handful of times. The chain joins TRBV10-3 to TRBJ1-1; 7 nucleotides line up with TRBD1. The CDR3 consists of 14 residues. Germline V CDR1 and CDR2: ENHRY, SYGVKD. Trimming removed 8 bases from V and 1 base from J; junction bases left unmatched: 7. CDR3 in amino acids: CAIAGTAQNTEAFF. In DNA, the CDR3 is TGTGCCATCGCAGGGACAGCACAGAACACTGAAGCTTTCTTT.

This clonotype was found a few times. CDR3 loop: CASRTGLNGELFF. The DNA of the CDR3 is TGTGCCAGCAGGACAGGGTTAAACGGGGAGCTGTTTTTT. The rearrangement links TRBV2 to TRBJ2-2; TRBD1 aligns across 7 bases. CDR1 and CDR2 from the germline V gene are SNHLY and FYNNEI. CDR3 length: 13 residues. V lost 6 bases to trimming and J lost 7 bases; unmatched junction nucleotides: 5. The full variable domain, completed using reference TRBV2 and TRBJ2-2, is EPEVTQTPSHQVTQMGQEVILRCVPISNHLYFYWYRQILGQKVEFLVSFYNNEISEKSEIFDDQFSVERPDGSNFTLKIRSTKLEDSAMYFCASRTGLNGELFFGEGSRLTVL.

This clonotype has a handful of counts. The V and J genes are TRBV20-1 and TRBJ2-1, with D possibly TRBD2 on 6 matching bases. V lost 6 bases and J lost 8, with 20 bases in between. Germline-derived CDR1 and CDR2 are DFQATT and SNEGSKA (reference sequence). This CDR3 has 14 residues. Here the CDR3 DNA reads TGCAGTGCCGCTAGTGGGGGAGGCCAGGATGAGCAGTTCTTC. It translates to CSAASGGGQDEQFF.

This clonotype was observed a handful of times. This chain uses TRBV20-1 with TRBJ2-6, with D unclear. The CDR3 sequence is 13 residues long. The V gene's germline CDR1 is DFQATT and CDR2 SNEGSKA (reference sequence). Deletions cut 2 bases from V and 1 base from J, with 3 bases between. CDR3 DNA: TGCAGTGCTAGAATGTCTGGGGCCAACGTCCTGACTTTC. Translation gives CSARMSGANVLTF.

The chain is built from TRBV20-1 and TRBJ2-3; unclear D gene. The V and J ends lost 4 bases and 2 bases respectively, with 16 bases between them. Germline assignment: CDR1 DFQATT and CDR2 SNEGSKA (reference sequence). The length of the CDR3 is 15 residues. The chain's CDR3 is CSAIRPQTLTDTQYF. CDR3 in DNA: TGCAGTGCTATAAGACCCCAAACTCTCACAGATACGCAGTATTTT.

This clonotype was counted a few times. The chain uses TRBV11-3 and TRBJ2-1, with 12 bases aligning to TRBD2. V lost 5 bases, J lost 8 bases, and 7 bases stayed unmatched. There are 15 residues in the CDR3. Germline V gives CDR1 SGHNT, CDR2 YENEEA. The CDR3, as DNA: TGTGCCAGCAGCCCTCTAGCGGGAGGGGTCGATGAGCAGTTCTTC. This sequence encodes CASSPLAGGVDEQFF. Full variable domain (remainder filled in from reference TRBV11-3 and TRBJ2-1): EAGVVQSPRYKIIEKKQPVAFWCNPISGHNTLYWYLQNLGQGPELLIRYENEEAVDDSQLPKDRFSAERLKGVDSTLKIQPAELGDSAVYLCASSPLAGGVDEQFFGPGTRLTVL.

This clonotype has a count of ten or more. This chain links TRBV28 with TRBJ2-3, with a tentative D call TRBD1 (6 bases). The V gene lost 5 bases and the J gene lost 4 bases, with 19 bases spanning the gap. This CDR3 has 16 residues. The germline V gene has CDR1 MDHEN and CDR2 SYDVKM. The DNA of the CDR3 is TGTGCCAGCAGTGATCCCGGAACAGGGCGCTCAGATACGCAGTATTTT. It specifies CASSDPGTGRSDTQYF.

The CDR3 sequence: CSARIPGTQETQYF. CDR3 nucleotides: TGCAGTGCCAGAATCCCAGGGACCCAAGAGACCCAGTACTTC. The chain couples TRBV20-1 to TRBJ2-5; D is tentatively TRBD1 or TRBD2 (5 bases each). The germline V and J ends were trimmed by 6 bases and 1 base, with 15 bases remaining between them. CDR3 length: 14 residues. From germline, CDR1 is DFQATT and CDR2 SNEGSKA (reference sequence).

Many counts were recorded for this clonotype. The chain joins TRBV12-3 or TRBV12-4 to TRBJ2-2; D might be TRBD1 (6 bases). This CDR3 is built from 13 residues. Between the trimmed V and J ends, which lost 6 bases and 7 bases, there was a span of 12 bases. The CDR3 reads CASSRQDGGELFF. The CDR3 nucleotides are TGTGCCAGCAGCCGACAGGACGGCGGGGAGCTGTTTTTT.

This clonotype was recorded a few times. This chain uses TRBV3-1 with TRBJ2-7; TRBD2 aligns across 11 bases. The CDR3 contains 15 residues. V gave up 8 bases and J gave up 8 bases; unmatched junction bases: 14. Germline V gives CDR1 LGHDT, CDR2 YNNKEL (reference sequence). The CDR3 nucleotides read TGTGCCAGCTGCCTTATAGCGGGAGGGTCTCTGAAGCAGTACTTC. Translated, it gives CASCLIAGGSLKQYF.

This clonotype was detected only a few times. V gene TRBV7-9 combines with J gene TRBJ2-7; weak D call: TRBD2 (5 bases). Trimming took off 7 bases at V and 6 bases at J, with 16 bases between the two ends. This CDR3 has 13 amino acids. Germline V lookup: CDR1 SEHNR, CDR2 FQNEAQ (reference sequence). The DNA of the CDR3 is TGTGCCAGCACCCAAGAAGGAGGCAGCGAGCAGTACTTC. Encoded protein: CASTQEGGSEQYF.

In its sample, this clonotype was seen a few times. The chain uses TRBV7-7 and TRBJ2-2; 8 nucleotides align to TRBD2. CDR3 length: 16 residues. Trimming took 3 bases from V and 4 from J; bases not matched to a gene: 7. Germline CDR1 reads SSHAT; CDR2 reads FNYEAQ (reference sequence). The CDR3 protein is CASSFGSGTGTGELFF. The CDR3 nucleotides read TGTGCCAGCAGCTTCGGTAGCGGGACGGGCACCGGGGAGCTGTTTTTT.

There are a few counts of this clonotype. V gene TRBV20-1 combines with J gene TRBJ2-1, with 10 bases lining up with TRBD2. In germline, CDR1 is DFQATT, CDR2 SNEGSKA (reference sequence). The CDR3 consists of 17 residues. V trimming: 0 bases; J trimming: 9 bases; junction bases outside the gene matches: 14. The CDR3, as DNA: TGCAGTGCTAGAGATCTGTTAGCGGGAGGCCCACTCGGTGAGCAGTTCTTC. This gives the protein CSARDLLAGGPLGEQFF.